This T cell receptor beta chain is drawn from a study of blood T cell repertoires in COVID-19. At the level of the study: PBMCs, B-cell-depleted T cells, or T cells were the source of the cDNA or gDNA that made up the material.

Clones were sequenced by immunoSEQ multiplex PCR, and TCRdb holds only the in-frame ones, with some missing. The sample carries fewer than 200,000 clones, about 86% recorded once. Looked up from germline, CDR1 is WNHNN and CDR2 is SYGVQD (reference sequence). The CDR3 consists of 16 residues. V lost 3 bases and J lost 2; bases outside the gene matches: 10. The sample consisted of peripheral blood. This chain connects TRBV10-1 to TRBJ2-7; 7 bases map to TRBD1. This receptor was taken from a woman in her sixties or seventies with COVID-19, enrolled during active disease. CDR3 DNA sequence: TGCGCCAGCAGTGACTTGATAAACAGGGGACCCTACGAGCAGTACTTC. This translates into CASSDLINRGPYEQYF.